Detailed here is one T cell receptor beta chain. Its target is not known. This specimen comes from a study of graft-versus-host responses after intestinal transplantation. For the study at large: Every transplant recipient was induced with anti-thymocyte globulin, then maintained on tacrolimus and steroids for about 3 years.

Study observations and caveats: When patients had graft-donor T cell macrochimerism, their allografts held high graft-versus-host to host-versus-graft clonal ratios. HvG clone declines early post-transplant were associated with peak circulating GvH levels. GvH clones surfaced in recipient marrow, some emerging earlier in ileum or blood.

The germline V gene has CDR1 SGHAT and CDR2 FQNNGV. The CDR3 is 14 amino acids. The V segment lost 0 bases and the J segment 7 bases; nucleotides outside the gene matches: 5. Method: immunoSEQ multiplex PCR; TCRdb's copy keeps in-frame clones and lacks some. The table includes about 40,000 clones, around 92% detected once. The rearrangement joins TRBV11-2 to TRBJ2-7, with TRBD2 matching over 8 bases. The TCR sequence derives from a human patient who received an intestinal transplant, so some T cells may come from the graft donor. The source material was PBMCs, sampled about nine months after transplant. Written as DNA, the CDR3 is TGTGCCAGCAGCTTAGAAGCGGGGGACTTAGAGCAGTACTTC. Protein sequence: CASSLEAGDLEQYF. Drawing the rest from reference TRBV11-2 and TRBJ2-7, the complete variable domain is EAGVAQSPRYKIIEKRQSVAFWCNPISGHATLYWYQQILGQGPKLLIQFQNNGVVDDSQLPKDRFSAERLKGVDSTLKIQPAKLEDSAVYLCASSLEAGDLEQYFGPGTRLTVT.